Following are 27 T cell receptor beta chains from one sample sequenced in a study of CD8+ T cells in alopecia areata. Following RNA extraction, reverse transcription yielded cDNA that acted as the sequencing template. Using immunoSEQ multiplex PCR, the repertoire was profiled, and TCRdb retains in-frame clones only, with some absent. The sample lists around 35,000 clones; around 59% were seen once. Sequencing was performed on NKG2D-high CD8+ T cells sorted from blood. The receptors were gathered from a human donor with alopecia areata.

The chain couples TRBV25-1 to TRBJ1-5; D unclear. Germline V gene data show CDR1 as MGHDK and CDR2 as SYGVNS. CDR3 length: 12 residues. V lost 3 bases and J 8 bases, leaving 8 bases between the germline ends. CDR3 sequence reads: CASSEEGEPQHF. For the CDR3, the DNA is TGTGCCAGCAGTGAGGAGGGCGAGCCCCAGCATTTT.

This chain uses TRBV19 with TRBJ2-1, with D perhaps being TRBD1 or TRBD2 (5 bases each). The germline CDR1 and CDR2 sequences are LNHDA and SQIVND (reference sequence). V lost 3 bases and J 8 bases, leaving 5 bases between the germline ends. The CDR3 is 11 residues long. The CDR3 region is CASSMGDEQFF. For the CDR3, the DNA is TGTGCCAGTAGTATGGGGGATGAGCAGTTCTTC.

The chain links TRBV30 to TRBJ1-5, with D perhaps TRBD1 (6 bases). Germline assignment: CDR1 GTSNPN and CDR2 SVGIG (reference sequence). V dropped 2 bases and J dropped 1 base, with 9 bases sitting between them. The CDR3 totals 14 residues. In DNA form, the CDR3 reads TGTGCCTGGAGTCGGGGACAAAGCAATCAGCCCCAGCATTTT. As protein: CAWSRGQSNQPQHF.

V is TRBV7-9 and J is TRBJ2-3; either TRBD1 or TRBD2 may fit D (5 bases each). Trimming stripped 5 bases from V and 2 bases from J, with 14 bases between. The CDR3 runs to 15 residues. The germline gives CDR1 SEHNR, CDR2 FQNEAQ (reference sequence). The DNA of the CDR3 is TGTGCCAGCAGCACCGGGACGTCATACACAGATACGCAGTATTTT. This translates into CASSTGTSYTDTQYF.

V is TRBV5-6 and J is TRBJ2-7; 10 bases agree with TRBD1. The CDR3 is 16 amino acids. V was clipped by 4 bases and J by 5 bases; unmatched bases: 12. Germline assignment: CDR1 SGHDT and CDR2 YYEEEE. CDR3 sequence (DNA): TGTGCCAGCAGCCCTGTAAGGGGACAGGGGCTAAACGAGCAGTACTTC. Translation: CASSPVRGQGLNEQYF.

The CDR3 nucleotides read TGTGCCAACTCGGGACACGGCTCCTACGAGCAGTACTTC. Translation: CANSGHGSYEQYF. This sequence joins TRBV28 and TRBJ2-7; the D gene is possibly TRBD1 (6 bases). Trimming took 10 bases from V and 0 from J, leaving 13 bases between them. Germline V lookup: CDR1 MDHEN, CDR2 SYDVKM. The CDR3 spans 13 residues.

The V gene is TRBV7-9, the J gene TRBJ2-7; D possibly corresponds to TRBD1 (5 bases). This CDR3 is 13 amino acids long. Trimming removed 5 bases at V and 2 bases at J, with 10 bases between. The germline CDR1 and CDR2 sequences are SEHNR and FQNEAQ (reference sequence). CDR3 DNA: TGTGCCAGCAGCATAGACAGCACCTACGAGCAGTACTTC. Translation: CASSIDSTYEQYF.

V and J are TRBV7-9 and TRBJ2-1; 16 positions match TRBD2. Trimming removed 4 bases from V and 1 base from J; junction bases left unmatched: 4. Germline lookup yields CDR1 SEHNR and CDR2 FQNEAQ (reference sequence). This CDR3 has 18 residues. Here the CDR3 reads CASSSPGLAGGSYNEQFF. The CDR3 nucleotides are TGTGCCAGCAGCTCCCCGGGACTAGCGGGAGGGTCCTACAATGAGCAGTTCTTC.

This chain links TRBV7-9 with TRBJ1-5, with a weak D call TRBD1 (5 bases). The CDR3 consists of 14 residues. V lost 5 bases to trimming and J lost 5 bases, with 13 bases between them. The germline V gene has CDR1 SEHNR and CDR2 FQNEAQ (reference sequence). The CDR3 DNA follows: TGTGCCAGCAGCGAGGACACCCCGGATCAGCCCCAGCATTTT. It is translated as CASSEDTPDQPQHF.

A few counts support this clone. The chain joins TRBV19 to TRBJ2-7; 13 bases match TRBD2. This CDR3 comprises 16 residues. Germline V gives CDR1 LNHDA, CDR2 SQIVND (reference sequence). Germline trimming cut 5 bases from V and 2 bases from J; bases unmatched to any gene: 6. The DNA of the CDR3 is TGTGCCAGTAGTCTGACTAGCGGGAGGAACCCCTACGAGCAGTACTTC. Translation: CASSLTSGRNPYEQYF.

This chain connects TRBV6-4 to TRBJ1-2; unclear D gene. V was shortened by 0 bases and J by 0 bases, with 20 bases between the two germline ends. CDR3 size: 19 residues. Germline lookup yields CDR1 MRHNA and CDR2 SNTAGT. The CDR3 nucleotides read TGTGCCAGCAGTGACTCGTATATCGTATCGGGGATTTCTAACTATGGCTACACCTTC. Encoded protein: CASSDSYIVSGISNYGYTF.

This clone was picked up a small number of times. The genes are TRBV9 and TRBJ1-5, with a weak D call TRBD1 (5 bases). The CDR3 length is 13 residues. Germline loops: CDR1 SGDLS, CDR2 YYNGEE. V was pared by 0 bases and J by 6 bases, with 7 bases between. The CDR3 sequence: CASSVGGVQPQHF. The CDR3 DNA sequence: TGTGCCAGCAGCGTAGGAGGGGTTCAGCCCCAGCATTTT.

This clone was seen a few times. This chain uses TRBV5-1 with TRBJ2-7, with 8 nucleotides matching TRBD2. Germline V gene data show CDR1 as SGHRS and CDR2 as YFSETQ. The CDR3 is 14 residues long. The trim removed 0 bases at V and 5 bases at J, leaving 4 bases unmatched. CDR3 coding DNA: TGCGCCAGCAGCTTGGAGCGGGGGCACGACGAGCAGTACTTC. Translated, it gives CASSLERGHDEQYF.

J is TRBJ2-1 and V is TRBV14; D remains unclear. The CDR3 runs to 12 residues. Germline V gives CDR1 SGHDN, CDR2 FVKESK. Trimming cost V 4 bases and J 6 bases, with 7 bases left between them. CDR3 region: CASSLIRNEQFF. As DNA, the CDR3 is TGTGCCAGCAGCCTAATCCGCAATGAGCAGTTCTTC.

The CDR3 spells CSVEEISNEQFF. In DNA form, the CDR3 reads TGCAGCGTTGAAGAGATTAGCAATGAGCAGTTCTTC. The chain has TRBV29-1 and TRBJ2-1; no reliable D call. The V gene's germline CDR1 is SQVTM and CDR2 ANQGSEA. Trimming removed 0 bases at V and 6 bases at J, with 6 bases between. CDR3 length: 12 residues.

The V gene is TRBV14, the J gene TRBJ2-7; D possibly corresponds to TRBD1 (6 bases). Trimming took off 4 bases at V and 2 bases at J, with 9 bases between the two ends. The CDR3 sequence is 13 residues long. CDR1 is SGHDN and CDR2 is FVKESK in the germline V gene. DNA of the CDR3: TGTGCCAGCAGCCTTGGGACACCCTACGAGCAGTACTTC. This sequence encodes CASSLGTPYEQYF.

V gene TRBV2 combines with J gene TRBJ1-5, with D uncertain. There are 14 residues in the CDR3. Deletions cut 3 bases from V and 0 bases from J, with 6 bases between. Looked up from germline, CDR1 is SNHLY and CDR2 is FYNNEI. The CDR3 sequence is CASSESYSNQPQHF. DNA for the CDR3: TGTGCCAGCAGTGAGTCATATAGCAATCAGCCCCAGCATTTT.

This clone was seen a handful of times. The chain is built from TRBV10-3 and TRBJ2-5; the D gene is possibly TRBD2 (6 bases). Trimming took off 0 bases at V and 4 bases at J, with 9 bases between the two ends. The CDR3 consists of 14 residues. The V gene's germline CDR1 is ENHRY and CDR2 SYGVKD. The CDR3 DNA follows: TGTGCCATCAGTGAGTCGTTTAGCGGAGAGACCCAGTACTTC. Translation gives CAISESFSGETQYF.

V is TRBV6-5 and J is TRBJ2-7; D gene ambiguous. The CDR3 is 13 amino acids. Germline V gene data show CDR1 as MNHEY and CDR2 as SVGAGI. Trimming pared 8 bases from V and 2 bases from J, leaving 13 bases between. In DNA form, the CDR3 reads TGTGCCAGCCCCCAACGCCTACCCTACGAGCAGTACTTC. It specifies CASPQRLPYEQYF.

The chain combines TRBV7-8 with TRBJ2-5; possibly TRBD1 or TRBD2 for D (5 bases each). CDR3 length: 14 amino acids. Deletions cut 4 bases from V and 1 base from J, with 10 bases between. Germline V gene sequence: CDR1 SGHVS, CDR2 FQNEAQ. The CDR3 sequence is CASSWDAFQETQYF. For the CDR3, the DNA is TGTGCCAGCAGCTGGGACGCCTTCCAAGAGACCCAGTACTTC.

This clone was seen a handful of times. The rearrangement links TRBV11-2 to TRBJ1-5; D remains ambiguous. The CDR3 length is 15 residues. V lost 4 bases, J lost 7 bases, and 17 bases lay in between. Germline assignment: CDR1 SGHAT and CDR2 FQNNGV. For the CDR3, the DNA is TGTGCCAGCAGCTCCGGGGTCCTCCGGATCCAGCCCCAGCATTTT. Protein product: CASSSGVLRIQPQHF.

The CDR3 sequence: CASSLFRGLTDTQYF. CDR3 in DNA: TGTGCCAGCAGTTTATTTCGGGGCCTCACAGATACGCAGTATTTT. The chain employs TRBV28 and TRBJ2-3; D may match TRBD1 or TRBD2 (5 bases each). The CDR3 is 15 residues long. Germline assignment: CDR1 MDHEN and CDR2 SYDVKM. Trimming left V 1 base short and J 2 bases short, with 10 bases between.

CDR3 amino acids: CSAWPGLSYEQYF. CDR3 bases: TGCAGCGCCTGGCCGGGGCTCTCCTACGAGCAGTACTTC. The V and J genes are TRBV29-1 and TRBJ2-7; D is possibly TRBD1 or TRBD2 (5 bases each). Germline assignment: CDR1 SQVTM and CDR2 ANQGSEA. V lost 7 bases and J 0 bases, leaving 13 bases between the germline ends. The CDR3 spans 13 residues.

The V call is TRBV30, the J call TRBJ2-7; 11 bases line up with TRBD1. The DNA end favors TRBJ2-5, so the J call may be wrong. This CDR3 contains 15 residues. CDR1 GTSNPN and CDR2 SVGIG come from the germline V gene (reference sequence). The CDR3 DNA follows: TGTGCCTGGAGTGAGGACAGGGGGCTGAAGGAGACCCAGTACTTC. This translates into CAWSEDRGLKETQYF.

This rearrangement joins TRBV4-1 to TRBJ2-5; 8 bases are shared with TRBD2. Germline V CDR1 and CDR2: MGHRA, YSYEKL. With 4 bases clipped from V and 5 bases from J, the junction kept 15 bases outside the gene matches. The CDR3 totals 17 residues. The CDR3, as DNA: TGCGCCAGCAGCCCACTAACATCAAATAGCGGGATGGAGACCCAGTACTTC. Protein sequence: CASSPLTSNSGMETQYF.

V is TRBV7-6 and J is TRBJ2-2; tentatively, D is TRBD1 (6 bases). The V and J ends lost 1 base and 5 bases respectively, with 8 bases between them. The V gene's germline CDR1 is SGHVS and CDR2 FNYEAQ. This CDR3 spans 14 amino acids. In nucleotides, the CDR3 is TGTGCCAGCAGCTTAGGCCAGGGGACCGGGGAGCTGTTTTTT. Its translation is CASSLGQGTGELFF.

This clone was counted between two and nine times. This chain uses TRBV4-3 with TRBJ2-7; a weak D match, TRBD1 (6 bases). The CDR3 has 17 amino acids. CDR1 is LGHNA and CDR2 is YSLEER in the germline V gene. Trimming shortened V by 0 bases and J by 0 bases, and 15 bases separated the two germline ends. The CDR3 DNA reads TGCGCCAGCAGCCAAGATGAATGGACAGCAAGCTCCTACGAGCAGTACTTC. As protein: CASSQDEWTASSYEQYF.